These 17 T cell receptor beta chains originate from one sample sequenced in a study of blood T cell repertoires in COVID-19. TCRdb's table, derived via immunoSEQ multiplex PCR, lists solely in-frame clones and lacks some. Here the sample spans approximately 180,000 clones, about 86% being singletons. Sequencing was carried out using peripheral blood. These receptors all come from a woman aged 70 to 79 with COVID-19, enrolled during active disease.

This chain joins TRBV24-1 and TRBJ2-2, with 8 bases that match TRBD2. The V and J ends lost 4 bases and 1 base, in that order; junction bases with no gene match: 10. The CDR3 has 18 residues. The germline V gene has CDR1 KGHDR and CDR2 SFDVKD. Here the CDR3 DNA reads TGTGCCACCAGTGACCCTAACGGGAGGGCAAAGAACACCGGGGAGCTGTTTTTT. It codes for CATSDPNGRAKNTGELFF.

This clone appeared a few times. J is TRBJ2-1 and V is TRBV5-1, with TRBD2 matching over 13 bases. V trimming: 6 bases; J trimming: 8 bases; junction bases outside the gene matches: 8. Looked up from germline, CDR1 is SGHRS and CDR2 is YFSETQ. The CDR3 sequence is 15 residues long. CDR3 region: CASTRTSGSQYEQFF. The CDR3 nucleotides are TGCGCCAGCACAAGGACTAGCGGGAGTCAATATGAGCAGTTCTTC.

V and J are TRBV7-2 and TRBJ2-3; TRBD2 might be the D (5 bases). CDR1 is SGHTA and CDR2 is FQGNSA in the germline V gene. The CDR3 spans 16 residues. The germline V and J ends were trimmed by 0 bases and 0 bases, with 10 bases remaining between them. CDR3 bases: TGTGCCAGCAGCTTAGCTAGCGCCGCTAGCACAGATACGCAGTATTTT. Its protein product is CASSLASAASTDTQYF.

The chain is built from TRBV11-3 and TRBJ1-6; TRBD1 matches 7 bases. CDR1 SGHNT and CDR2 YENEEA come from the germline V gene. This CDR3 has 14 amino acids. Trimming took 4 bases from V and 10 from J; bases not matched to a gene: 7. The CDR3 is CASSSGQPGSPLHF. In DNA, the CDR3 is TGTGCCAGCAGCTCGGGACAGCCGGGCTCACCCCTCCACTTT. Drawing the rest from reference TRBV11-3 and TRBJ1-6, the complete variable domain is EAGVVQSPRYKIIEKKQPVAFWCNPISGHNTLYWYLQNLGQGPELLIRYENEEAVDDSQLPKDRFSAERLKGVDSTLKIQPAELGDSAVYLCASSSGQPGSPLHFGNGTRLTVT.

For this clone: A junction boundary mismatches the germline segment, possibly from a read error. This chain links TRBV7-7 with TRBJ2-5, with 9 bases matching TRBD2. CDR1 and CDR2 (germline): SSHAT, FNYEAQ (reference sequence). CDR3 length equals 14 residues. The DNA for the CDR3 is TGTGCTAGCAGCTTGGGCGGGAGGGCGGAGACCCAGTACTTC. Translation: CASSLGGRAETQYF.

The genes are TRBV28 and TRBJ1-2; D is possibly TRBD1 (6 bases). The germline V gene encodes CDR1 MDHEN and CDR2 SYDVKM. V dropped 3 bases and J dropped 4 bases, with 9 bases sitting between them. The CDR3 totals 13 residues. This chain's CDR3 is CASSLADSYGYTF. CDR3 bases: TGTGCCAGCAGTTTGGCGGACAGCTATGGCTACACCTTC.

This clone showed up just once. The chain combines TRBV6-2 or TRBV6-3 with TRBJ1-6; TRBD1 agrees at 7 bases. The CDR3 covers 17 residues. V dropped 4 bases and J dropped 13; count of bases not matched to a gene: 19. CDR1 is MNHEY and CDR2 is SVGEGT in the germline V gene. CDR3 nucleotides: TGTGCCAGCAGTTTCTACGCCCTGCTCGAGGGGGCCGCGCCCCTCCACTTT. Its protein is CASSFYALLEGAAPLHF.

The chain couples TRBV9 to TRBJ2-2; 8 bases fit TRBD2. This CDR3 spans 17 amino acids. The ends lost 3 bases at V and 5 bases at J; junction bases unmatched: 12. Germline CDR1 is SGDLS and CDR2 is YYNGEE. CDR3 loop: CASSASAGGLGTGELFF. Written as DNA, the CDR3 is TGTGCCAGCAGCGCTTCGGCGGGAGGACTAGGGACCGGGGAGCTGTTTTTT.

J is TRBJ1-2 and V is TRBV12-3 or TRBV12-4; TRBD1 is a possible D gene (5 bases). V lost 5 bases and J lost 4, with 11 bases in between. This CDR3 is built from 13 residues. CDR3 sequence reads: CASSQKGFYGYTF. CDR3 DNA sequence: TGTGCCAGCAGTCAAAAGGGGTTCTATGGCTACACCTTC.

There are a few counts of this clone. The genes are TRBV4-2 and TRBJ2-3; TRBD2 matches 7 bases. CDR1 is LGHNA and CDR2 is YNFKEQ in the germline V gene. Germline trimming cut 1 base from V and 3 bases from J; bases unmatched to any gene: 7. This CDR3 has 16 residues. The CDR3 loop is CASSQVAGAGTDTQYF. In DNA form, the CDR3 reads TGTGCCAGCAGCCAAGTGGCGGGAGCGGGTACAGATACGCAGTATTTT.

This clone was seen a single time. The chain uses TRBV6-6 and TRBJ2-5, with TRBD1 matching over 8 bases. V shed 5 bases and J 4 bases; nucleotides not matched to a gene: 18. Germline CDR1 is MNHNY and CDR2 is SVGAGI (reference sequence). This CDR3 has 18 residues. CDR3 protein: CASSLTGAGTGRIETQYF. The CDR3 nucleotides read TGTGCCAGCAGTCTAACGGGGGCGGGGACAGGTAGAATAGAGACCCAGTACTTC.

The chain is built from TRBV24-1 and TRBJ2-1, with TRBD2 identical over 10 bases. CDR3 length equals 15 residues. The V gene's germline CDR1 is KGHDR and CDR2 SFDVKD. V gave up 3 bases and J gave up 10 bases; unmatched junction bases: 8. Here the CDR3 DNA reads TGTGCCACCAGTGATAGGGCTAGCGGGAGCCAGGAGCAGTTCTTC. Its translation is CATSDRASGSQEQFF.

The chain is built from TRBV18 and TRBJ2-4; D might be TRBD2 (6 bases). This CDR3 is built from 16 residues. Between the trimmed V and J ends, which lost 2 bases and 4 bases, there was a span of 15 bases. CDR1 and CDR2 from the germline V gene are KGHSH and LQKENI. Here the CDR3 reads CASSPLFREIKNIQYF. The DNA of the CDR3 is TGTGCCAGCTCACCATTATTTCGGGAGATAAAAAACATTCAGTACTTC.

This clone was counted a single time. The chain carries TRBV6-2 or TRBV6-3 and TRBJ2-7; the match to TRBD1 covers 8 bases. The CDR3 length is 16 residues. From germline, CDR1 is MNHEY and CDR2 SVGEGT. V lost 0 bases and J lost 5; bases outside the gene matches: 9. CDR3: CASSYSADRVPHEQYF. In nucleotides, the CDR3 is TGTGCCAGCAGTTACTCGGCGGACAGGGTCCCCCACGAGCAGTACTTC.

The chain uses TRBV5-1 and TRBJ2-1; D is unclear. This CDR3 spans 11 amino acids. The germline V and J ends were trimmed by 4 bases and 10 bases, with 9 bases remaining between them. Looked up from germline, CDR1 is SGHRS and CDR2 is YFSETQ. The chain's CDR3 is CASSTSDEQFF. In DNA, the CDR3 is TGCGCCAGCAGCACCAGCGACGAGCAGTTCTTC.

The chain uses TRBV4-2 and TRBJ1-3; D call uncertain. This CDR3 is 15 amino acids long. The germline V gene has CDR1 LGHNA and CDR2 YNFKEQ. The germline V and J ends were trimmed by 3 bases and 0 bases, with 9 bases remaining between them. The CDR3 nucleotides are TGTGCCAGCAGCCATGCCCGAGCCTCTGGAAACACCATATATTTT. This translates into CASSHARASGNTIYF.

The rearrangement uses TRBV10-3 and TRBJ1-1; 8 bases map to TRBD1. The ends lost 9 bases at V and 2 bases at J; junction bases unmatched: 8. Germline V gene sequence: CDR1 ENHRY, CDR2 SYGVKD. The CDR3 covers 14 residues. CDR3: CAISIQGGNTEAFF. For the CDR3, the DNA is TGTGCCATTTCGATACAGGGGGGTAACACTGAAGCTTTCTTT.